This TCR beta chain was identified in a study of low-dose radiotherapy and immunotherapy resistance in tumors. Study information: Patients of Cohort 1 had 0.5 Gy fractions every 2 weeks, which summed to 6.5 Gy.

Specified time point: before trial treatment. At least ten counts were recorded for this clonotype. Germline V gives CDR1 KGHDR, CDR2 SFDVKD. V was trimmed by 0 bases and J by 7 bases, leaving 12 bases between them. This CDR3 region has 15 residues. TRAV- and TRBV-specific primers primed first-strand cDNA, covering alpha and beta chains. Both a constant-region primer and a V-primer adapter served to amplify TCRs across 15 to 25 PCR cycles. TCRdb independently ran MiXCR on the reads; one entry per CDR3 protein. The sample contains 80,000 to 95,000 distinct CDR3 sequences, around 9.2% of which appear only once.

This TCR derives from a male donor with prostate cancer. Sequences were derived from PBMCs, sampled before treatment. V gene TRBV24-1 combines with J gene TRBJ2-1; possibly TRBD2 for D (6 bases). CDR3 in amino acids: CATSDLATRGNEQFF. The CDR3 DNA reads as TGTGCCACCAGTGATTTGGCGACCCGGGGGAATGAGCAGTTCTTC.